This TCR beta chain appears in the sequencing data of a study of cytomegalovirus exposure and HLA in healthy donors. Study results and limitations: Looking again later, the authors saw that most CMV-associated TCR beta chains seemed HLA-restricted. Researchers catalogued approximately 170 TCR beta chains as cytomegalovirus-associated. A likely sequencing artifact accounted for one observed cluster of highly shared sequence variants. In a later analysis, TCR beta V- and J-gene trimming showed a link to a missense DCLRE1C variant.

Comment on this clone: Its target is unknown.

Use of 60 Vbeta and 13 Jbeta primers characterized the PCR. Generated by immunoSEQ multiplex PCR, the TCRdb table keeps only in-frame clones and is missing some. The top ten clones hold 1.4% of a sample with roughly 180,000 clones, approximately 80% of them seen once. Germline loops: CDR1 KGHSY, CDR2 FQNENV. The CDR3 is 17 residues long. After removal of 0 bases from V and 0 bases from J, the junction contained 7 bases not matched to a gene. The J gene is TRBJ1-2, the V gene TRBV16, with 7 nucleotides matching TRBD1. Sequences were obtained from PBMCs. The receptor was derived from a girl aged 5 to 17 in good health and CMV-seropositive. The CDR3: CASSQSWGQTTNYGYTF. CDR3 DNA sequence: TGTGCCAGCAGCCAATCCTGGGGACAGACAACTAACTATGGCTACACCTTC.